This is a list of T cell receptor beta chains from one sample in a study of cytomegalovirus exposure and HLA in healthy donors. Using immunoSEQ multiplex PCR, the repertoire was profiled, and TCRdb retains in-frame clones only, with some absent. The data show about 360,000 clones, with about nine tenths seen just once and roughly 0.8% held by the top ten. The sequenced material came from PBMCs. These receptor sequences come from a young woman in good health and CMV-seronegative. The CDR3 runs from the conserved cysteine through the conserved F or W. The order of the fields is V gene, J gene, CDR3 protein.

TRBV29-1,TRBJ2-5,CSVAPSTSGTETQYF
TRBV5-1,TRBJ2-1,CASSLGREVDEQFF
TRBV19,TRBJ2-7,CASRTSGGAYEQYF
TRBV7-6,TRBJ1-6,CASSLRDRGYNSPLHF
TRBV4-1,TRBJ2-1,CASYGGVEQFF
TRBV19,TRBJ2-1,CASSKGLARRYNEQFF
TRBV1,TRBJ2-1,CTSSQGTSGSGDEQFF
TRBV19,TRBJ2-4,CASLPRLAGGLAKNIQYF
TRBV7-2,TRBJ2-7,CASSLVPSDPYEQYF
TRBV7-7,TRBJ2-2,CASSAPGRARGELFF
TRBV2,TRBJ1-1,CASREKPEAFF
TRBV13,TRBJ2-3,CASSSRGLAGGHADTQYF
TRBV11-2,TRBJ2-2,CASSRAGTSGARTGELFF
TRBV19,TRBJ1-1,CASSIPFNTEAFF
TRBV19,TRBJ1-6,CASSIDGTDSPLHF
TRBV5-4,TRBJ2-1,CASSLASGGFSNEQFF
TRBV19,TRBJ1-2,CASSIGGNYGYTF
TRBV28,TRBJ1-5,CASRRSGQGNQPQHF